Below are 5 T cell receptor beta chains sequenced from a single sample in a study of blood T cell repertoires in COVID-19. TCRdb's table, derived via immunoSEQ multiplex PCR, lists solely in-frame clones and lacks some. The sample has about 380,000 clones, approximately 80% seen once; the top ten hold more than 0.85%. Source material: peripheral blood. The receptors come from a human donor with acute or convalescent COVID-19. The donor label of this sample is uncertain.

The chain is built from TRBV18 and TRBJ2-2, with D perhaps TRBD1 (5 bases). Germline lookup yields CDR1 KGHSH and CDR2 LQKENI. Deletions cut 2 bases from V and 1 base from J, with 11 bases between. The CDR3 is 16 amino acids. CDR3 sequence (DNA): TGTGCCAGCTCACCAAGTCAGGGCCAGAACACCGGGGAGCTGTTTTTT. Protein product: CASSPSQGQNTGELFF. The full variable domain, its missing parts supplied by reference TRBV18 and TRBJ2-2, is NAGVMQNPRHLVRRRGQEARLRCSPMKGHSHVYWYRQLPEEGLKFMVYLQKENIIDESGMPKERFSAEFPKEGPSILRIQQVVRGDSAAYFCASSPSQGQNTGELFFGEGSRLTVL.

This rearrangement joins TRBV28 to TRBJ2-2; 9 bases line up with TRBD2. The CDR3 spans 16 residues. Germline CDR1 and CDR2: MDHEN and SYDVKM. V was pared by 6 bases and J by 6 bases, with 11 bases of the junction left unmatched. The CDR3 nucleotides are TGTGCCAGCAGAGATAATAGCGGGGGAAGTTCCGGGGAGCTGTTTTTT. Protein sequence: CASRDNSGGSSGELFF.

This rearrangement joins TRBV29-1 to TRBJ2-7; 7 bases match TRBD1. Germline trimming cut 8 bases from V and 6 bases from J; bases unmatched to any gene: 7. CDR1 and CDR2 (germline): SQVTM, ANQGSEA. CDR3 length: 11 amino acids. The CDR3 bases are TGCAGCATAACAGGGGAACTCGAGCAGTACTTC. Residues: CSITGELEQYF.

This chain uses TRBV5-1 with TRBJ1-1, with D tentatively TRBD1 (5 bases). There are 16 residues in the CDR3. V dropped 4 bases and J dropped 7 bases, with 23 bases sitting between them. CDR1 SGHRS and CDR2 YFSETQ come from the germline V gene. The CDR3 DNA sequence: TGCGCCAGCAGCCGCTACCGCTCGACAGAATCAGATGAAGCTTTCTTT. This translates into CASSRYRSTESDEAFF.

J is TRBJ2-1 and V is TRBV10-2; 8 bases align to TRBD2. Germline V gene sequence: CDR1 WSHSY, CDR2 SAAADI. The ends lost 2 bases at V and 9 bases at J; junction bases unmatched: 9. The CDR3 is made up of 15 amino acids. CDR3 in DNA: TGCGCCAGCAGTGAGAGGGTAGCGGGGACCACTGAGCAGTTCTTC. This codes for CASSERVAGTTEQFF.